One and the same sample provided the 25 T cell receptor beta chains below, sequenced in a study of blood T cell repertoires in COVID-19. The protocol was immunoSEQ multiplex PCR, while the TCRdb copy is restricted to in-frame clones and leaves out a portion. The sample consists of 40,000 to 55,000 clones, around 89% of them appearing once. Source material: peripheral blood. The receptors were sampled from a man aged 65 to 85 with active COVID-19.

V gene TRBV7-2 combines with J gene TRBJ2-5; 8 bases match TRBD1. Germline V gives CDR1 SGHTA, CDR2 FQGNSA. With V trimmed by 1 base and J by 4 bases, 11 bases remained unmatched. CDR3 length equals 17 residues. The chain's CDR3 is CASSLGDIVRGLETQYF. CDR3 DNA: TGTGCCAGCAGCTTAGGGGATATCGTCAGGGGGCTAGAGACCCAGTACTTC.

The rearrangement uses TRBV5-4 and TRBJ2-2; 7 bases are a match to TRBD1. The CDR3 is 14 amino acids. Germline values: CDR1 SGHNT, CDR2 YYREEE (reference sequence). V shed 2 bases and J 4 bases; nucleotides not matched to a gene: 2. This chain's CDR3 is CASSLQGSTGELFF. The DNA for the CDR3 is TGTGCCAGCAGCTTACAGGGGTCCACCGGGGAGCTGTTTTTT. Full variable domain (outside the CDR3, taken from reference TRBV5-4 and TRBJ2-2): ETGVTQSPTHLIKTRGQQVTLRCSSQSGHNTVSWYQQALGQGPQFIFQYYREEENGRGNFPPRFSGLQFPNYSSELNVNALELDDSALYLCASSLQGSTGELFFGEGSRLTVL.

CDR3: CASSFNTGGPMNTEAFF. The CDR3 nucleotides read TGTGCCAGCAGTTTTAACACAGGGGGCCCGATGAACACTGAAGCTTTCTTT. The rearrangement links TRBV5-6 to TRBJ1-1; 9 nucleotides align to TRBD1. This CDR3 is 17 amino acids long. CDR1 and CDR2 (germline): SGHDT, YYEEEE. V shed 5 bases and J 0 bases; nucleotides not matched to a gene: 11.

The chain uses TRBV7-9 and TRBJ1-2; 8 nucleotides line up with TRBD1. The V gene's germline CDR1 is SEHNR and CDR2 FQNEAQ (reference sequence). This CDR3 has 12 residues. The trim removed 5 bases at V and 11 bases at J, leaving 7 bases unmatched. CDR3 sequence reads: CASSASGGGYTF. CDR3 bases: TGTGCCAGCAGCGCGTCAGGGGGCGGATACACCTTC.

With regard to this clone: The junction shows a germline mismatch at one end, possibly a read error. The chain is built from TRBV7-7 and TRBJ1-4; 10 bases line up with TRBD1. The CDR3 has 16 amino acids. Germline CDR1 SSHAT, CDR2 FNYEAQ (reference sequence). The CDR3 region is CASSFGGGQGNEKLFF. CDR3 DNA: TGTGCTAGCAGCTTCGGAGGGGGACAGGGGAATGAAAAACTGTTTTTT.

CDR3 residues: CASSQSPTGRLNYGYTF. CDR3 bases: TGTGCCAGCAGCCAAAGCCCGACAGGGCGGCTTAACTATGGCTACACCTTC. This rearrangement joins TRBV3-1 (or the pseudogene TRBV3-2) to TRBJ1-2; 7 bases fit TRBD1. Trimming cost V 2 bases and J 1 base; bases outside gene matches: 10. This CDR3 comprises 17 residues. Looked up from germline, CDR1 is LGHDT and CDR2 is YNNKEL (reference sequence).

This clone has just one count. CDR3 DNA sequence: TGCGCCAGCAGCTTTTTTCTAGCGGGGGGTAATACGAACACCGGGGAGCTGTTTTTT. Amino acid sequence: CASSFFLAGGNTNTGELFF. J is TRBJ2-2 and V is TRBV5-1, with TRBD2 identical over 11 bases. The CDR3 runs to 19 residues. Germline V gene lookup returns CDR1 SGHRS and CDR2 YFSETQ. V dropped 2 bases and J dropped 0; count of bases not matched to a gene: 9.

V and J are TRBV12-3 or TRBV12-4 and TRBJ2-5; maybe TRBD1 (6 bases). The CDR3 loop spans 13 amino acids. V was pared by 6 bases and J by 5 bases, with 13 bases between. The CDR3 DNA follows: TGTGCCAGCAGCCCCACTAGGGGGGAGACCCAGTACTTC. Translating it yields CASSPTRGETQYF.

The CDR3 region is CASSLASGGRQGEQFF. DNA of the CDR3: TGCGCCAGCAGCTTAGCTAGCGGGGGGAGACAAGGTGAGCAGTTCTTC. The J gene is TRBJ2-1, the V gene TRBV5-1; TRBD2 aligns across 11 bases. The germline CDR1 and CDR2 sequences are SGHRS and YFSETQ. Unmatched junction bases numbered 10, after V lost 2 bases and J lost 9 bases. CDR3 length: 16 amino acids.

This rearrangement joins TRBV6-5 to TRBJ1-2; D perhaps matches TRBD1 (5 bases). The ends were cut back, 6 bases at V and 1 base at J, with 12 bases in the middle. From germline, CDR1 is MNHEY and CDR2 SVGAGI. CDR3 length: 14 amino acids. CDR3 nucleotides: TGTGCCAGCAGAACATCGGGGGATAACTATGGCTACACCTTC. Residues: CASRTSGDNYGYTF.

This sequence joins TRBV6-2 or TRBV6-3 and TRBJ2-2, with 8 bases that match TRBD1. Trimming took 4 bases from V and 6 from J; bases not matched to a gene: 10. This CDR3 spans 16 amino acids. Germline CDR1 reads MNHEY; CDR2 reads SVGEGT. The CDR3 is CASSSGTGSPPGELFF. Written as DNA, the CDR3 is TGTGCCAGCAGTTCTGGGACAGGTAGTCCTCCCGGGGAGCTGTTTTTT.

The chain joins TRBV6-5 to TRBJ1-5, with TRBD1 matching over 10 bases. The germline CDR1 and CDR2 sequences are MNHEY and SVGAGI. V dropped 5 bases and J dropped 6; count of bases not matched to a gene: 4. The CDR3 sequence is 14 residues long. Here the CDR3 reads CASSRQGASQPQHF. Here the CDR3 DNA reads TGTGCCAGCAGTCGACAGGGGGCATCTCAGCCCCAGCATTTT.

About this clone itself: One junction end disagrees with the germline gene, perhaps due to a read error. Here the CDR3 reads CVSSLQQGENTEAFF. The CDR3 nucleotides read TGTGTCAGCAGCCTCCAACAGGGAGAGAACACTGAAGCTTTCTTT. The chain employs TRBV9 and TRBJ1-1, with D possibly TRBD1 on 6 matching bases. The CDR3 runs to 15 residues. The germline CDR1 and CDR2 sequences are SGDLS and YYNGEE.

This clone occurred a few times. The CDR3 loop is CATFLYEQYF. The CDR3 coding sequence is TGTGCCACCTTCCTCTACGAGCAGTACTTC. The chain links TRBV24-1 to TRBJ2-7; D remains ambiguous. Germline CDR1 reads KGHDR; CDR2 reads SFDVKD. CDR3 size: 10 residues. The V gene lost 9 bases and the J gene lost 3 bases, with 5 bases spanning the gap.

The V and J genes are TRBV18 and TRBJ1-5; TRBD1 might be the D (6 bases). The germline V gene encodes CDR1 KGHSH and CDR2 LQKENI. The CDR3 is 15 amino acids. V was clipped by 3 bases and J by 0 bases, with 9 bases between them. CDR3 in DNA: TGTGCCAGCTCACCTTCAGGGGATAGCAATCAGCCCCAGCATTTT. Translation gives CASSPSGDSNQPQHF. Combining the CDR3 with reference TRBV18 and TRBJ1-5 gives the whole variable domain NAGVMQNPRHLVRRRGQEARLRCSPMKGHSHVYWYRQLPEEGLKFMVYLQKENIIDESGMPKERFSAEFPKEGPSILRIQQVVRGDSAAYFCASSPSGDSNQPQHFGDGTRLSIL.

The CDR3 loop reads CASSRTGTLNEQFF. For the CDR3, the DNA is TGTGCCAGCAGCCGAACCGGGACTCTGAATGAGCAGTTCTTC. The chain joins TRBV3-1 (or the pseudogene TRBV3-2) to TRBJ2-1; D possibly corresponds to TRBD2 (6 bases). The CDR3 extends over 14 amino acids. Germline lookup yields CDR1 LGHDT and CDR2 YNNKEL (reference sequence). Trimming removed 4 bases from V and 7 bases from J, with 14 bases in between.

This chain connects TRBV6-5 to TRBJ1-5, with D perhaps TRBD1 (6 bases). CDR3 length equals 14 residues. The germline V gene encodes CDR1 MNHEY and CDR2 SVGAGI. V was clipped by 8 bases and J by 7 bases, with 18 bases between them. CDR3 DNA sequence: TGTGCCAGCGTGCCCCCCGGGGGGGCCCAGCCCCAGCATTTT. It codes for CASVPPGGAQPQHF.

This clone showed up just once. V and J are TRBV4-3 and TRBJ1-3; 11 bases match TRBD1. Germline values: CDR1 LGHNA, CDR2 YSLEER. With V trimmed by 4 bases and J by 0 bases, 8 bases remained unmatched. The CDR3 runs to 18 residues. This chain's CDR3 is CASSRRDRGSSSGNTIYF. The CDR3 nucleotides read TGCGCCAGCAGCCGCCGGGACAGGGGGTCCAGCTCTGGAAACACCATATATTTT.

This sequence joins TRBV5-1 and TRBJ1-5; 8 bases map to TRBD1. There are 14 residues in the CDR3. V lost 4 bases, J lost 5 bases, and 5 bases stayed unmatched. The V gene's germline CDR1 is SGHRS and CDR2 YFSETQ. CDR3 in amino acids: CASSPTGGDQPQHF. The CDR3 nucleotides read TGCGCCAGCAGCCCAACAGGGGGGGATCAGCCCCAGCATTTT.

V usage is TRBV19 and J usage is TRBJ2-7; D is ambiguous. The length of the CDR3 is 11 residues. Germline V gene sequence: CDR1 LNHDA, CDR2 SQIVND (reference sequence). The V end was cut by 5 bases, the J end by 5 bases, with 7 bases between. The CDR3 sequence is CASSVKNEQYF. CDR3 DNA sequence: TGTGCCAGTAGTGTCAAAAACGAGCAGTACTTC.

This rearrangement joins TRBV28 to TRBJ1-1; tentative D call: TRBD1 (6 bases). The germline V gene encodes CDR1 MDHEN and CDR2 SYDVKM. This CDR3 spans 14 amino acids. V lost 5 bases, J lost 6 bases, and 16 bases lay in between. CDR3 residues: CASSLTGRGPEAFF. The DNA for the CDR3 is TGTGCCAGCAGTCTTACAGGGAGAGGGCCTGAAGCTTTCTTT.

V is TRBV5-6 and J is TRBJ2-3, with 9 bases lining up with TRBD1. This CDR3 contains 15 residues. CDR1 SGHDT and CDR2 YYEEEE come from the germline V gene. Trimming at V came to 3 bases and at J to 4 bases, leaving 6 bases not matched to a gene. CDR3 region: CASSYRDRVPDTQYF. The CDR3 coding sequence is TGTGCCAGCAGCTACCGGGACAGGGTCCCAGATACGCAGTATTTT.

The rearrangement uses TRBV19 and TRBJ1-3; 7 bases align to TRBD1. CDR3 length: 14 amino acids. Trimming took 4 bases from V and 3 from J; bases not matched to a gene: 3. CDR1 is LNHDA and CDR2 is SQIVND in the germline V gene (reference sequence). CDR3 sequence (DNA): TGTGCCAGTAGTACGGGACAGAATGGAAACACCATATATTTT. Its translation is CASSTGQNGNTIYF.

This chain uses TRBV6-5 with TRBJ2-3, with TRBD2 identical over 8 bases. The V and J ends lost 9 bases and 1 base, in that order; junction bases with no gene match: 3. CDR1 is MNHEY and CDR2 is SVGAGI in the germline V gene. The CDR3 covers 13 residues. CDR3 nucleotides: TGTGCCAGTAGAGCGGGGGGCACAGATACGCAGTATTTT. Protein: CASRAGGTDTQYF.

V usage is TRBV25-1 and J usage is TRBJ1-4; the D is unclear. Trimming took 3 bases from V and 5 from J, leaving 10 bases between them. The germline gives CDR1 MGHDK, CDR2 SYGVNS. This CDR3 spans 14 amino acids. CDR3 DNA sequence: TGTGCCAGCAGTGATTGGCCGGGAAATGAAAAACTGTTTTTT. The encoded protein is CASSDWPGNEKLFF.